This record looks at one TCR beta chain sequence and its context. Clones were read by immunoSEQ multiplex PCR, and TCRdb kept only the in-frame ones, dropping some. Of roughly 500,000 clones listed, 76% are singletons. This specimen comes from a study of shared clonotypes between healthy human individuals. CDR3 size: 16 residues. J lost 7 bases, V lost 3 bases, and 12 bases had no gene match. Germline CDR1 is LGHNA and CDR2 is YSLEER. This TCR was recovered from a woman in her thirties or forties in good health. Some clones in this sample may be carry-over from other donors' samples. Sequences were obtained from PBMCs. The chain employs TRBV4-3 and TRBJ2-7, with TRBD1 identical over 10 bases. CDR3 in amino acids: CASSQDWTGGRLEQYF. In DNA, the CDR3 is TGCGCCAGCAGCCAGGATTGGACAGGGGGTCGCCTGGAGCAGTACTTC.